A selection of T cell receptor beta chains follows, all from one sample in a study of identical twins. TCRdb re-derived calls from the 5' RACE reads in MiXCR, one entry per CDR3 protein. The sample holds a few hundred thousand distinct CDR3 sequences, 13% to 15% seen once. The sample also formed part of further work on yellow fever vaccine responses in identical twins.

The sequenced sample was CD4+ T cells sorted from blood. The receptors were gathered from a young woman in good health. The CDR3 runs from the conserved cysteine through the conserved F or W. D genes are given only for firm matches. Some rows mark clone size as missing; the rest say once, few, many or name a class of expanded clone.

j_call: TRBJ1-6
d_call: .
v_call: TRBV7-3
clone_size: few
cdr3_aa: CASSQDSSYNSPLHF
cdr3_nt: TGTGCCAGCAGCCAAGATAGCTCCTATAATTCACCCCTCCACTTT

j_call: TRBJ1-2
d_call: TRBD1
v_call: TRBV20-1
clone_size: many
cdr3_aa: CSAYRGTYGYTF
cdr3_nt: TGCAGTGCTTACAGGGGCACCTATGGCTACACCTTC

j_call: TRBJ2-7
d_call: .
v_call: TRBV10-3
clone_size: many
cdr3_aa: CAITMGASYEQYF
cdr3_nt: TGTGCCATCACCATGGGGGCTTCCTACGAGCAGTACTTC

j_call: TRBJ2-3
d_call: TRBD2
v_call: TRBV6-2/TRBV6-3
clone_size: .
cdr3_aa: CASSRTPGTSGTSTDTQYF
cdr3_nt: TGTGCCAGCAGCCGAACGCCCGGGACTAGCGGAACTAGCACAGATACGCAGTATTTT

j_call: TRBJ1-2
d_call: .
v_call: TRBV5-6
clone_size: few
cdr3_aa: CASSLIGGGYTF
cdr3_nt: TGTGCCAGCAGCTTGATCGGCGGCGGCTACACCTTC

j_call: TRBJ2-3
d_call: .
v_call: TRBV20-1
clone_size: .
cdr3_aa: CSAYLLKTLGTDTQYF
cdr3_nt: TGCAGTGCTTACCTCCTAAAGACACTCGGCACAGATACGCAGTATTTT

j_call: TRBJ2-3
d_call: .
v_call: TRBV19
clone_size: many
cdr3_aa: CASSRLGGPTDTQYF
cdr3_nt: TGTGCCAGTAGTCGCCTCGGGGGGCCCACAGATACGCAGTATTTT

j_call: TRBJ2-5
d_call: TRBD2
v_call: TRBV2
clone_size: few
cdr3_aa: CASSVAGGYQETQYF
cdr3_nt: TGTGCCAGCAGTGTTGCGGGGGGTTACCAAGAGACCCAGTACTTC

j_call: TRBJ2-1
d_call: TRBD2
v_call: TRBV20-1
clone_size: many
cdr3_aa: CSALADSYNEQFF
cdr3_nt: TGCAGTGCGCTAGCGGATTCCTACAATGAGCAGTTCTTC

j_call: TRBJ2-3
d_call: .
v_call: TRBV11-2
clone_size: few
cdr3_aa: CASSWTGEDTQYF
cdr3_nt: TGTGCCAGCAGCTGGACGGGGGAAGATACGCAGTATTTT

j_call: TRBJ2-1
d_call: TRBD2
v_call: TRBV4-3
clone_size: .
cdr3_aa: CASSQYLIAGATSEQFF
cdr3_nt: TGCGCCAGCAGCCAATATCTTATAGCGGGAGCAACGAGTGAGCAGTTCTTC

j_call: TRBJ2-1
d_call: TRBD1
v_call: TRBV6-5
clone_size: few
cdr3_aa: CASSYWAGQGAQNEQFF
cdr3_nt: TGTGCCAGCAGTTACTGGGCCGGACAGGGGGCGCAAAATGAGCAGTTCTTC

j_call: TRBJ1-4
d_call: .
v_call: TRBV9
clone_size: many
cdr3_aa: CASSVGRQTTATNEKLFF
cdr3_nt: TGTGCCAGCAGCGTAGGGAGGCAGACAACCGCAACTAATGAAAAACTGTTTTTT

j_call: TRBJ1-1
d_call: .
v_call: TRBV20-1
clone_size: .
cdr3_aa: CSASLRITGRSTEAFF
cdr3_nt: TGCAGTGCTAGCCTACGAATTACAGGACGATCCACTGAAGCTTTCTTT

j_call: TRBJ2-7
d_call: TRBD2
v_call: TRBV11-2
clone_size: few
cdr3_aa: CASSRTSGRLYEQYF
cdr3_nt: TGTGCCAGCAGCCGGACTAGCGGGAGACTGTACGAGCAGTACTTC

j_call: TRBJ2-7
d_call: .
v_call: TRBV29-1
clone_size: many
cdr3_aa: CSVEDPGYEQYF
cdr3_nt: TGCAGCGTTGAAGATCCTGGCTACGAGCAGTACTTC

j_call: TRBJ2-1
d_call: .
v_call: TRBV3-1
clone_size: many
cdr3_aa: CASSPGLYNEQFF
cdr3_nt: TGTGCCAGCAGCCCGGGACTTTACAATGAGCAGTTCTTC

j_call: TRBJ2-3
d_call: .
v_call: TRBV11-2
clone_size: once
cdr3_aa: CASSYGARRVLSTDTQYF
cdr3_nt: TGTGCCAGCAGCTACGGGGCTCGACGGGTTCTTTCCACAGATACGCAGTATTTT

j_call: TRBJ1-1
d_call: .
v_call: TRBV14
clone_size: many
cdr3_aa: CASSSKWNTEAFF
cdr3_nt: TGTGCCAGCAGCTCAAAATGGAACACTGAAGCTTTCTTT

j_call: TRBJ2-4
d_call: .
v_call: TRBV11-2
clone_size: .
cdr3_aa: CASSAQGSWVGIQYF
cdr3_nt: TGTGCCAGCAGCGCCCAGGGCTCCTGGGTTGGCATTCAGTACTTC

j_call: TRBJ2-7
d_call: TRBD2
v_call: TRBV24-1
clone_size: many
cdr3_aa: CATQGTSSYEQYF
cdr3_nt: TGTGCCACCCAAGGGACTAGCTCCTACGAGCAGTACTTC